The clone carrying this T cell receptor beta chain was detected many times. This record comes from a study of T cells after yellow fever vaccination. MiXCR, applied by TCRdb to the 5' RACE reads, yields one record per CDR3 protein. The data hold roughly 110,000 distinct CDR3 sequences, with roughly 8.9% observed a single time. The sequence derives from a man between 25 and 39 years old who received the YFV17D yellow fever vaccine. The sequenced sample was CD8+ T cells sorted from PBMCs, obtained 45 days after the yellow fever booster vaccination.

This chain's CDR3 is CASSYSNGGELFF. The CDR3 nucleotides are TGTGCCAGCAGTTACTCGAACGGAGGGGAGCTGTTTTTT. This sequence joins TRBV6-5 and TRBJ2-2; D is ambiguous. The V and J ends lost 0 bases and 8 bases respectively, with 7 bases between them. Germline V gene data show CDR1 as MNHEY and CDR2 as SVGAGI. The CDR3 totals 13 residues.